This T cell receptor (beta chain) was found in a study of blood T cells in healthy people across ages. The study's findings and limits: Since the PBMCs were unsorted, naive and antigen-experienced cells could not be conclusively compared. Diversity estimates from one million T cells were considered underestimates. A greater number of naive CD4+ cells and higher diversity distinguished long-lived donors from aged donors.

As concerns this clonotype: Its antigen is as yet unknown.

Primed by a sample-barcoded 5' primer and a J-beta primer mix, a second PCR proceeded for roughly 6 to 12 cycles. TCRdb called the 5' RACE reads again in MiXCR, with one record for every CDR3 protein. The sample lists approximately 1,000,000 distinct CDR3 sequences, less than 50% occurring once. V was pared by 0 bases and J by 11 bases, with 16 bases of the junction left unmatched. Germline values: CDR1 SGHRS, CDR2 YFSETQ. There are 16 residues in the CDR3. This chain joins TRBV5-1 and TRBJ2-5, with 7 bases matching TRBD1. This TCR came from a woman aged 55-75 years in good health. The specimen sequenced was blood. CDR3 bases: TGCGCCAGCAGCTTGGCTGGGTCCGGGACAGTCAATGAGCAGTACTTC. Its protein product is CASSLAGSGTVNEQYF.